This T cell receptor beta chain was profiled in a study of T cells after yellow fever vaccination. The study's findings and limits: Contaminants from the bulk population, in the form of abundant clonotypes, could be found in FACS-sorted repertoires.

TCRdb reanalysed the 5' RACE reads using MiXCR and keeps one entry per CDR3 protein. The repertoire holds 200,000 to 300,000 distinct CDR3 sequences, 10% to 15% seen once, with 0.4% to 0.55% in the top ten. This CDR3 has 14 residues. Germline-derived CDR1 and CDR2 are SQVTM and ANQGSEA. V was trimmed by 4 bases and J by 4 bases, leaving 13 bases between them. As regards this clonotype: The target antigen is unknown.

This TCR came from a man younger than 40 who received the YFV17D yellow fever vaccine. The specimen comprised CD4+ T cells sorted from PBMCs, sampled 45 days after the yellow fever booster vaccination. The genes are TRBV29-1 and TRBJ2-2; perhaps TRBD2 as D (5 bases). CDR3 amino acids: CSVVTGMVTGELFF. The CDR3 nucleotides are TGCAGCGTTGTGACGGGAATGGTCACCGGGGAGCTGTTTTTT.